Following are 26 T cell receptor beta chains from one sample sequenced in a study of blood T cell repertoires in COVID-19. Sequenced by immunoSEQ multiplex PCR; TCRdb stores in-frame clones only, minus some. The sample shows approximately 150,000 clones, about 80% of them seen only once. Material: peripheral blood. These receptors were collected from a woman aged 80 or over with acute or convalescent COVID-19.

The CDR3 region is CASSHDRSKNGDTIYF. CDR3 nucleotide sequence: TGCGCCAGCAGCCATGACCGATCAAAGAACGGGGACACCATATATTTT. The genes are TRBV4-3 and TRBJ1-3; D remains ambiguous. This CDR3 has 16 amino acids. The V end lost 3 bases, the J end lost 8 bases, and 20 bases lay between the germline ends. In germline, CDR1 is LGHNA, CDR2 YSLEER.

The genes are TRBV3-1 (or the pseudogene TRBV3-2) and TRBJ2-1, with 10 bases aligning to TRBD2. The CDR3 has 18 amino acids. The germline CDR1 and CDR2 sequences are LGHDT and YNNKEL (reference sequence). Unmatched junction bases numbered 9, after V lost 0 bases and J lost 4 bases. CDR3 region: CASSQDRASGGLYNEQFF. For the CDR3, the DNA is TGTGCCAGCAGCCAAGATAGGGCTAGCGGGGGACTATACAATGAGCAGTTCTTC.

The chain recombines TRBV3-1 (or the pseudogene TRBV3-2) with TRBJ2-1, with D possibly matching TRBD2 (7 bases). In germline, CDR1 is LGHDT, CDR2 YNNKEL (reference sequence). The CDR3 consists of 17 residues. Trimming cost V 5 bases and J 1 base, with 18 bases left between them. For the CDR3, the DNA is TGTGCCAGCAGCGCCAAGGGGGGGGCAATATCCTACAATGAGCAGTTCTTC. The encoded protein is CASSAKGGAISYNEQFF.

The gene calls are TRBV5-8 and TRBJ1-5; TRBD1 is a possible D gene (5 bases). Per germline, CDR1 SGHTS and CDR2 YDEGEE. Trimming took off 0 bases at V and 8 bases at J, with 18 bases between the two ends. This CDR3 has 16 residues. The CDR3, as DNA: TGTGCCAGCAGCTTGGATCCCGACAGAGTGAGGAAGCCCCAGCATTTT. Translating gives CASSLDPDRVRKPQHF.

The chain combines TRBV11-2 with TRBJ2-7; TRBD2 agrees at 11 bases. Unmatched junction bases numbered 12, after V lost 6 bases and J lost 5 bases. The V gene's germline CDR1 is SGHAT and CDR2 FQNNGV. This CDR3 region has 16 residues. The CDR3 DNA is TGTGCCAGCAGACAACTAGCGGGAGTTCGTTCGCACGAGCAGTACTTC. This sequence encodes CASRQLAGVRSHEQYF.

This sequence joins TRBV5-1 and TRBJ2-7, with D perhaps matching TRBD1 (6 bases). The germline V gene encodes CDR1 SGHRS and CDR2 YFSETQ. The germline V and J ends were trimmed by 0 bases and 6 bases, with 10 bases remaining between them. CDR3 length: 13 amino acids. The DNA for the CDR3 is TGCGCCAGCAGCTTGGGGCAGGGGACCGAGCAGTACTTC. The encoded protein is CASSLGQGTEQYF.

This sequence joins TRBV3-1 (or the pseudogene TRBV3-2) and TRBJ1-2; weak D call: TRBD1 (6 bases). Per the germline V gene, CDR1 is LGHDT and CDR2 is YNNKEL (reference sequence). This CDR3 comprises 16 residues. Deletions cut 4 bases from V and 2 bases from J, with 17 bases between. CDR3 nucleotide sequence: TGTGCCAGCAGCCCCAGTGGGGGGGCCCTCAACTATGGCTACACCTTC. This translates into CASSPSGGALNYGYTF.

The gene calls are TRBV29-1 and TRBJ2-3; 11 nucleotides align to TRBD2. Looked up from germline, CDR1 is SQVTM and CDR2 is ANQGSEA. This CDR3 is 15 amino acids long. With 4 bases clipped from V and 6 bases from J, the junction kept 9 bases outside the gene matches. In DNA, the CDR3 is TGCAGCGTTGTTGTACTAGCGGGAGTACGTGATACGCAGTATTTT. Protein product: CSVVVLAGVRDTQYF.

V and J are TRBV11-2 and TRBJ1-2; perhaps TRBD1 as D (5 bases). CDR3 size: 13 residues. V was trimmed by 5 bases and J by 2 bases, leaving 9 bases between them. Germline CDR1 SGHAT, CDR2 FQNNGV. The CDR3 here is CASSPGYNYGYTF. CDR3 bases: TGTGCCAGCAGCCCAGGGTACAACTATGGCTACACCTTC.

The chain recombines TRBV2 with TRBJ2-7; D unresolved. V was clipped by 5 bases and J by 4 bases, with 6 bases between them. The CDR3 is 11 residues long. Germline V lookup: CDR1 SNHLY, CDR2 FYNNEI. The CDR3 DNA reads TGTGCCAGCAGTTCTCTGTACGAGCAGTACTTC. This sequence encodes CASSSLYEQYF.

Written as DNA, the CDR3 is TGTGCCAGTAGTATTTTTCAGGGGAACACTGAAGCTTTCTTT. Its translation: CASSIFQGNTEAFF. The chain links TRBV19 to TRBJ1-1; possibly TRBD1 for D (5 bases). V lost 3 bases and J lost 1, with 9 bases in between. Germline assignment: CDR1 LNHDA and CDR2 SQIVND (reference sequence). CDR3 length equals 14 residues. Variable domain in full (rest from reference TRBV19 and TRBJ1-1): DGGITQSPKYLFRKEGQNVTLSCEQNLNHDAMYWYRQDPGQGLRLIYYSQIVNDFQKGDIAEGYSVSREKKESFPLTVTSAQKNPTAFYLCASSIFQGNTEAFFGQGTRLTVV.

This chain uses TRBV5-4 with TRBJ2-6; the match to TRBD1 covers 9 bases. Trimming at V came to 4 bases and at J to 2 bases, leaving 16 bases not matched to a gene. In germline, CDR1 is SGHNT, CDR2 YYREEE (reference sequence). This CDR3 has 20 residues. The CDR3: CASSPSPILTGGAGANVLTF. CDR3 DNA: TGTGCCAGCAGCCCGTCCCCAATTCTAACAGGGGGCGCTGGGGCCAACGTCCTGACTTTC.

About this clone: Its ends do not fully match the called genes, so a read error is possible. The chain combines TRBV7-7 with TRBJ2-1; 8 nucleotides align to TRBD2. The CDR3 covers 18 residues. Per germline, CDR1 SSHAT and CDR2 FNYEAQ (reference sequence). The CDR3 DNA is TGTGCTAGCAGCCCCCCCCCTTGGACGGGAGGGCCTATAAGTGAGCAGTTCTTC. Translation gives CASSPPPWTGGPISEQFF.

The chain couples TRBV3-1 (or the pseudogene TRBV3-2) to TRBJ2-7, with TRBD2 as a possible D gene (6 bases). The CDR3 has 15 amino acids. Germline V gene data show CDR1 as LGHDT and CDR2 as YNNKEL (reference sequence). Trimming removed 2 bases from V and 6 bases from J, with 17 bases in between. The chain's CDR3 is CASSQFRDWVSEQYF. The CDR3 nucleotides read TGTGCCAGCAGCCAATTCCGGGACTGGGTGAGCGAGCAGTACTTC.

This clone appeared a few times. One junction end does not reproduce the germline sequence, and a read error may be involved. The gene calls are TRBV7-7 and TRBJ1-4; a possible D gene is TRBD1 (5 bases). The CDR3 has 16 amino acids. CDR1 and CDR2 from the germline V gene are SSHAT and FNYEAQ (reference sequence). CDR3 loop: CASSSLGQGSNEKLFF. The CDR3 DNA follows: TGTGCTAGCAGCTCCCTGGGCCAGGGTTCTAATGAAAAACTGTTTTTT.

The V gene is TRBV2, the J gene TRBJ2-3, with 9 nucleotides matching TRBD2. The CDR3 is made up of 15 amino acids. Germline V gene data show CDR1 as SNHLY and CDR2 as FYNNEI. The V gene end was trimmed by 7 bases and the J gene end by 13 bases; junction bases not matched to a gene: 18. CDR3 residues: CASIVSGGYTDGEYF. The CDR3 DNA follows: TGTGCCAGCATCGTTAGCGGGGGATACACAGATGGGGAGTATTTT.

V gene TRBV6-5 combines with J gene TRBJ1-1, with D possibly matching TRBD1 (6 bases). The CDR3 extends over 13 amino acids. V lost 8 bases and J lost 8, with 18 bases in between. Germline loops: CDR1 MNHEY, CDR2 SVGAGI. CDR3 residues: CASSRGGQGEAFF. The CDR3 coding sequence is TGTGCCAGCTCCCGGGGGGGGCAGGGGGAAGCTTTCTTT.

This chain joins TRBV5-4 and TRBJ1-1, with D perhaps matching TRBD1 (5 bases). From germline, CDR1 is SGHNT and CDR2 YYREEE (reference sequence). This CDR3 spans 15 amino acids. Trimming shortened V by 0 bases and J by 1 base, and 10 bases separated the two germline ends. CDR3 protein: CASSLVWGGNTEAFF. The CDR3 DNA reads as TGTGCCAGCAGCTTGGTCTGGGGGGGGAACACTGAAGCTTTCTTT. The full variable domain, with the rest looked up from reference TRBV5-4 and TRBJ1-1, is ETGVTQSPTHLIKTRGQQVTLRCSSQSGHNTVSWYQQALGQGPQFIFQYYREEENGRGNFPPRFSGLQFPNYSSELNVNALELDDSALYLCASSLVWGGNTEAFFGQGTRLTVV.

The rearrangement joins TRBV14 to TRBJ2-3; no firm D call. This CDR3 has 17 amino acids. Germline-derived CDR1 and CDR2 are SGHDN and FVKESK. V dropped 1 base and J dropped 3 bases, with 17 bases sitting between them. The CDR3 bases are TGTGCCAGCAGCCAAGTATGGCCCCCTTTCGGGACAGATACGCAGTATTTT. It encodes CASSQVWPPFGTDTQYF.

The rearrangement uses TRBV5-1 and TRBJ2-7; 9 bases are shared with TRBD1. The germline V gene has CDR1 SGHRS and CDR2 YFSETQ. The CDR3 runs 16 residues. V shed 4 bases and J 1 base; nucleotides not matched to a gene: 9. CDR3 in DNA: TGCGCCAGCAGCCCTACAGGGGGCTCAACGTCCTACGAGCAGTACTTC. Its protein is CASSPTGGSTSYEQYF.

This chain links TRBV10-1 with TRBJ1-1, with unresolved D. This CDR3 spans 13 amino acids. Trimming took off 8 bases at V and 0 bases at J, with 10 bases between the two ends. In germline, CDR1 is WNHNN, CDR2 SYGVQD (reference sequence). The CDR3 region is CASQRALNTEAFF. DNA of the CDR3: TGCGCCAGCCAGCGGGCGTTGAACACTGAAGCTTTCTTT.

This chain uses TRBV7-9 with TRBJ1-1; D gene unclear. V shed 4 bases and J shed 10 bases, with 10 bases lying between them. CDR3 length: 11 amino acids. The germline gives CDR1 SEHNR, CDR2 FQNEAQ (reference sequence). CDR3 loop: CASSSNLGAFF. As DNA, the CDR3 is TGTGCCAGCAGCTCTAACCTTGGAGCTTTCTTT.

The genes are TRBV19 and TRBJ1-2; tentatively, D is TRBD1 (5 bases). V was shortened by 0 bases and J by 2 bases, with 10 bases between the two germline ends. The CDR3 is 15 residues long. Germline lookup yields CDR1 LNHDA and CDR2 SQIVND (reference sequence). For the CDR3, the DNA is TGTGCCAGTAGTATAGAAGGGGTCCCGAACTATGGCTACACCTTC. Its protein is CASSIEGVPNYGYTF. Combining the CDR3 with reference TRBV19 and TRBJ1-2 gives the whole variable domain DGGITQSPKYLFRKEGQNVTLSCEQNLNHDAMYWYRQDPGQGLRLIYYSQIVNDFQKGDIAEGYSVSREKKESFPLTVTSAQKNPTAFYLCASSIEGVPNYGYTFGSGTRLTVV.

The chain couples TRBV2 to TRBJ2-7; TRBD2 agrees at 9 bases. This CDR3 is built from 16 residues. The V segment lost 6 bases and the J segment 3 bases; nucleotides outside the gene matches: 12. Looked up from germline, CDR1 is SNHLY and CDR2 is FYNNEI. The DNA for the CDR3 is TGTGCCAGCAGAGGCGGGCGGGAGGGACAGCACTACGAGCAGTACTTC. It codes for CASRGGREGQHYEQYF.

This clone was recorded once. The chain is built from TRBV19 and TRBJ2-1; 15 bases match TRBD2. CDR1 is LNHDA, CDR2 SQIVND, per germline (reference sequence). Trimming took 7 bases from V and 7 from J; bases not matched to a gene: 2. The CDR3 length is 14 residues. CDR3 sequence reads: CASKGTSGGNEQFF. As DNA, the CDR3 is TGTGCCAGTAAAGGGACTAGCGGGGGGAATGAGCAGTTCTTC.

The chain couples TRBV5-1 to TRBJ2-2, with 7 bases fitting TRBD2. The ends lost 4 bases at V and 7 bases at J; junction bases unmatched: 13. Germline CDR1 SGHRS, CDR2 YFSETQ. CDR3 length: 16 residues. DNA for the CDR3: TGCGCCAGCAGCCATAGCGGGCCCGGAGTGGGCGGGGAGCTGTTTTTT. Protein: CASSHSGPGVGGELFF. Complete variable domain (other parts from reference TRBV5-1 and TRBJ2-2): KAGVTQTPRYLIKTRGQQVTLSCSPISGHRSVSWYQQTPGQGLQFLFEYFSETQRNKGNFPGRFSGRQFSNSRSEMNVSTLELGDSALYLCASSHSGPGVGGELFFGEGSRLTVL.